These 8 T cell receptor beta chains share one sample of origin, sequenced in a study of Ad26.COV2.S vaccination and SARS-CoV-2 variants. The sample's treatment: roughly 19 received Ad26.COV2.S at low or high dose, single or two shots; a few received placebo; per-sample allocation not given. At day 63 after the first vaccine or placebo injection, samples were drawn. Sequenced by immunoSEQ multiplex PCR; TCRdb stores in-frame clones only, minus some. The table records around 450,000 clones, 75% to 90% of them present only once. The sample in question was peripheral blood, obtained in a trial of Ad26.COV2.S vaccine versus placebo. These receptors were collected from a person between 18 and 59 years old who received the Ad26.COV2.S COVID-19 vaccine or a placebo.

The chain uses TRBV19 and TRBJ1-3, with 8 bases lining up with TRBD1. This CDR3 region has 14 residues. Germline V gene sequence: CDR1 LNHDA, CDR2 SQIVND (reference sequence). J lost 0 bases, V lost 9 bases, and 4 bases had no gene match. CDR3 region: CASTGGGSGNTIYF. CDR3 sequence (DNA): TGTGCCAGCACAGGGGGAGGCTCTGGAAACACCATATATTTT.

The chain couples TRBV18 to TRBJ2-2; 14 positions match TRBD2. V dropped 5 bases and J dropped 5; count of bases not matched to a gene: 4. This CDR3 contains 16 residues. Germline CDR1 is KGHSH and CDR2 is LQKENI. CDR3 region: CASSGTSGSDTGELFF. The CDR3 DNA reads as TGTGCCAGCTCAGGGACTAGCGGGAGCGATACCGGGGAGCTGTTTTTT.

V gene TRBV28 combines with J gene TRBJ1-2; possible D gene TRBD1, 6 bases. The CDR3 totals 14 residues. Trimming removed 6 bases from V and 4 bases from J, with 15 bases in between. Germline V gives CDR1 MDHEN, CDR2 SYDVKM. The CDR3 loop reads CASRPGTPFYGYTF. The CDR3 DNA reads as TGTGCCAGCAGGCCTGGGACACCCTTCTATGGCTACACCTTC.

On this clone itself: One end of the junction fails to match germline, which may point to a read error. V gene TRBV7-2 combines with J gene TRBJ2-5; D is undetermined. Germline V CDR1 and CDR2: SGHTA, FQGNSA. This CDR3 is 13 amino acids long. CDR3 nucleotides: TGTGCCAGCAGCCTGTGGGCGCAAGAGGCCCAGTACTTC. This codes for CASSLWAQEAQYF.

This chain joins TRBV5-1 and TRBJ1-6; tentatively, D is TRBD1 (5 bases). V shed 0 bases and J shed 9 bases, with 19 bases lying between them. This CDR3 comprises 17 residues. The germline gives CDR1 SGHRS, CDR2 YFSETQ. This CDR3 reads CASSLETARVGGSPLHF. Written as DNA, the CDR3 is TGCGCCAGCAGCTTGGAAACGGCCAGGGTTGGTGGTTCACCCCTCCACTTT.

The CDR3: CASSLGEGGELFF. In DNA form, the CDR3 reads TGTGCCAGCAGCTTAGGCGAAGGCGGGGAGCTGTTTTTT. The chain recombines TRBV13 with TRBJ2-2; no clear D gene. CDR3 size: 13 residues. Trimming cost V 0 bases and J 7 bases, with 6 bases left between them. The germline V gene has CDR1 PRHDT and CDR2 FYEKMQ (reference sequence).

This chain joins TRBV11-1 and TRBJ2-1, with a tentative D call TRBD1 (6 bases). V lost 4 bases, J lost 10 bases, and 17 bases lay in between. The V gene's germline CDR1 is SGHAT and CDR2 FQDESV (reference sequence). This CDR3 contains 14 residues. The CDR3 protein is CASSSITGKREQFF. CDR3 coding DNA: TGTGCCAGCAGCTCCATTACAGGGAAGAGGGAGCAGTTCTTC.

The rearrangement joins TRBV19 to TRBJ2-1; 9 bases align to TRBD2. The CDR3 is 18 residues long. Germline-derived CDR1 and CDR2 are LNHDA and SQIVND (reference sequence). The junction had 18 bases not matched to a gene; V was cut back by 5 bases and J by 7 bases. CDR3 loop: CASSPRVSGSEEYNEQFF. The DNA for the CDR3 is TGTGCCAGTAGTCCTCGAGTTAGCGGGAGCGAGGAATATAATGAGCAGTTCTTC.